The sequence of this TCR beta chain was determined in a study of shared T cell receptors in the human thymus listed by TCRdb under 2021. As for the study more broadly: The study examined how the human thymus generates shared, self-reactive T-cell receptor alpha chains.

Library prep was done by the immunoSEQ multiplex PCR assay. In TCRdb, the immuneACCESS table is reduced to in-frame sequences with V and J assigned. These tables do not hold every clone; where another copy was compared, an unresolved V gene accounts for under half, and the others remain unexplained. The sample has roughly 710,000 clones on record, 80% to 90% of them singletons. The ten largest clones add up to more than 0.008% of the sample. The CDR3 goes from the cysteine to the phenylalanine over 11 residues. Of the read, only the CDR3 DNA is kept; its 33 bases are in frame from base 1. The V and J ends are trimmed by 10 bases and 4 bases, leaving 10 bases between them. The germline V gene encodes CDR1 MDHEN and CDR2 SYDVKM. Notes on this clone: The specificity of this receptor is unknown. No base quality values were provided; no much bigger clone lies one nucleotide off.

In addition, the sample was reused for a study of human thymus T cells. The second paper further reports: In Finland, the donors were immunologically healthy infants who were having open corrective cardiac surgery for congenital heart defects. The thymus tissue came from surgical resects taken out during corrective cardiac surgery. Usage of V and J gene segments appeared to be biased in both the thymic and the peripheral blood repertoires. Highly overlapping thymic TCR repertoires among unrelated individuals were reported in the related research. The study described the TCR alpha and beta repertoires in roughly 8 infant thymus samples and a few matching peripheral blood samples. The infant donors were roughly 6 to 250 days old, and the cohort included five to seven males and a couple of females. Thymocytes were freed from the tissue by mechanical means and kept at -70 degrees C as pellets of roughly 10-32 million cells. A QIAsymphony instrument was used to extract genomic DNA from the frozen cell pellets. Using the immunoSEQ multiplex PCR assay, the TCRB and TCRAD loci were amplified from a standardized quantity of quality-controlled genomic DNA. The V(D)J region was spanned by amplicons of a length sufficient to cover the CDR3 and to identify V and J genes. The commercial immunoSEQ service was used to sequence amplicons on an Illumina platform. Corrections for primer bias and sequencing errors followed previously described methods, while TCRAD and TCRB definitions were based on the IMGT database. The repertoires were analysed using immunoSEQ Analyzer 3.0 and VDJTools for basic statistics, V/J segment usage, diversity estimates, rarefaction and pairwise overlap. Diversity was estimated using the Chao1, ChaoE, Efron-Thisted, Shannon and inverse Simpson indices, and was also estimated on datasets down-sampled to the size of the smallest sample. Repertoire overlap used strict matching of CDR3 nucleotide sequence, V gene and J gene, with Jaccard-based multidimensional scaling clustering. Thymus samples yielded on average approximately 800,000 unique TCRB clonotypes, compared with roughly 80,000 from blood samples.

Sequenced material: thymocytes. This sequence was found in a girl under three years old with a congenital heart defect. Donor details come from another sample of the same person, matched by shared clones. This sequence uses TRBV28 and TRBJ1-2; no D gene call is confident. The CDR3 amino acid sequence is: CATYTVYGYTF. The DNA is as follows: TGTGCCACTTATACAGTCTATGGCTACACCTTC.